This T cell receptor beta chain comes out of a study of blood T cell repertoires in COVID-19. This table comes from immunoSEQ multiplex PCR, and its TCRdb copy is limited to in-frame clones, with some not included. The data hold 130,000 to 150,000 clones, with roughly 89% observed a single time. This clonotype was obtained from a woman aged 45 to 65 with acute or convalescent COVID-19. Input material: peripheral blood.

CDR3 DNA sequence: TGCGCCAGCAGCTTGTCGACAGATTTAAGTAATTCACCCCTCCACTTT. It translates to CASSLSTDLSNSPLHF. This sequence joins TRBV5-1 and TRBJ1-6; weak D call: TRBD1 (5 bases). Trimming pared 1 base from V and 6 bases from J, leaving 14 bases between. This CDR3 spans 16 amino acids. Germline assignment: CDR1 SGHRS and CDR2 YFSETQ.